This T cell receptor (beta chain) was sequenced in a study of blood T cell repertoires in COVID-19. This clone was found a few times. Those who participated ranged in age from about 18 to 89 years and resided in approximately 23 US areas. The CDR3 is 14 residues long. In germline, CDR1 is MNHEY, CDR2 SMNVEV (reference sequence). V shed 6 bases and J shed 3 bases, with 15 bases lying between them. Authors' processing steps: Estimation of nucleated cell counts relied on the amplification of reference gene primers. The assay was immunoSEQ multiplex PCR, and TCRdb's table has in-frame clones only and misses some. The V and J calls and clone size come from that table; D and trimming were worked out from the DNA. The sample contains approximately 300,000 clones, approximately 85% of which appear only once.

Source material: PBMCs or T cells enriched from blood (not recorded which). The sequence was collected from a woman between 25 and 40 years old who had recovered from COVID-19. This chain connects TRBV27 to TRBJ2-7; D perhaps matches TRBD1 (7 bases). In nucleotides, the CDR3 is TGTGCCAGCAGCTATAGACAGGGAGGCTACGAGCAGTACTTC. Residues: CASSYRQGGYEQYF.